This entry features one T cell receptor (beta chain) sequence. The ends were cut back, 3 bases at V and 6 bases at J, with 9 bases in the middle. Germline loops: CDR1 SQVTM, CDR2 ANQGSEA. The CDR3 extends over 11 amino acids. Reverse transcription of extracted RNA yielded cDNA, which provided the sequencing template. Data came from immunoSEQ multiplex PCR; TCRdb stores just in-frame clones and leaves some out. The table has approximately 150,000 clones, about three fifths seen once. This sample is drawn from a study of CD8+ T cells in alopecia areata. PBMCs yielded sorted CD4+ and CD8+ T cells. This receptor was taken from a human donor in good health. The material sequenced was CD8+ T cells sorted from blood. J is TRBJ2-7 and V is TRBV29-1; no clear D. The CDR3 reads CSVETKGEQYF. The DNA for the CDR3 is TGCAGCGTTGAGACCAAAGGCGAGCAGTACTTC.